Sequencing of this TCR beta chain was carried out in a study of human T cells and chemical hapten exposure listed by TCRdb under 2021. General notes on the study: For sensitization, 2% DPC in acetone was applied to a 2 cm by 2 cm area of upper inner arm skin. Throughout the roughly 25-week study period, patients were also given weekly therapeutic DPC doses on the scalp. Patch testing was performed on the upper back with Finn chambers containing 0.01% DPC, and the patch tests were scored after 6 days according to International Contact Dermatitis Research Group standards. The mostly female patient cohort included alopecia areata with under or over 50% scalp involvement, alopecia totalis and alopecia universalis. The libraries were sequenced as a pool, and the TCR yield per sample differed mostly because of small variations in library volumes within the pool. This study followed changes in the peripheral blood TCR repertoire in vivo during primary and secondary sensitization of alopecia patients to the hapten diphenylcyclopropenone (DPC). Patient blood was sampled pre-sensitization (week 0) and at 2, 6 and about 24 weeks after DPC sensitization. Some 29 alopecia patients provided blood for TCR sequencing at one to four time points (pre-sensitization, 2, 6 and 24 weeks).

The label giving this sample's time point can be read as: patch test 1, 2 weeks after DPC sensitization. Interpreted using the paper, the treatment or condition label stands for: therapeutic diphenylcyclopropenone sensitization with weekly scalp DPC. At every patch-test visit, the blood draw took place before the patch test was put on. To be eligible, patients had to be aged 18 to 70, diagnosed with alopecia and judged suitable for DPC therapy, while pregnant patients were excluded. Total RNA was extracted from unfractionated whole blood that had been collected in Tempus Blood RNA tubes. V is cut back by 3 bases and J by 2 bases, with 2 bases in the junction unmatched. CDR1 and CDR2 were assigned from the germline V gene as SGHRS and YFSETQ. The CDR3 spans 16 residues, from the cysteine through the phenylalanine. Only the CDR3 portion is preserved as DNA: 48 bases, with reading frame beginning at the first base.

Worth noting for this clonotype: Its antigen is unknown. It has no much larger one-base neighbor in the sample; base qualities were not kept.

Study-wide findings and limitations: Expanded TCRs formed significantly more large CDR3 similarity clusters than pre-sensitization or healthy control sets, consistent with antigen-driven responses. Repeated subsampling changed both the strength of the expansion versus patch-test correlation and the threshold at which the correlation became significant. Patch test score was positively correlated with the number of PT1 expanded TCRs, with significance at thresholds 8, 16 and 32 but not at 4. All patients had alopecia, a presumed autoimmune disease, so their immune response might differ from that of healthy individuals. DPC sensitization did not change the number of TCRs with a frequency above 1 in 1000, and there was no evidence of changes in global repertoire structure.

The library was prepared using RACE. Instrument used: NextSeq 500. During library preparation, unique molecular identifiers were attached to individual cDNA molecules so that TCRs could be counted quantitatively and reproducibly. Each blood RNA sample was used to sequence both TCR alpha and TCR beta chains. In the paper's pipeline: Samples had a median of roughly 91,000 TCRs, with a range from about 23,224 to 690,600. The Decombinator software suite was used to annotate the V, J and CDR3 of the TCR reads. Every sample was subsampled to the same number of TCRs (28,000) for the PS versus PT1 abundance plots. TCRs were defined as expanded if absent before sensitization and observed at least eight times at the 2-week time point. TCRdb reran the public reads through fastp at Q25 and MiXCR, keeping productive beta chains. Every distinct CDR3 protein forms one entry, paired with its most common genes and DNA. It is TCRdb's table, rather than the study itself, that gives the V and J calls and clone size. Here the sample has approximately 110,000 distinct CDR3 sequences; approximately 10% occur a single time. The leading ten clones occupy roughly 3.5% of the sample.

In this chain, TRBV5-1 is recombined with TRBJ2-1, and TRBD2 matches 13 of the central bases. This sequence originates from a woman in her forties with alopecia areata. Some clones in this sample may be carry-over from other donors' samples. The material sequenced was whole blood, taken in connection with sensitization to the hapten diphenylcyclopropenone (DPC). The base sequence is TGCGCCAGCAGCTGGGGGACTAGCGGGACCTACAATGAGCAGTTCTTC. The encoded protein is CASSWGTSGTYNEQFF.